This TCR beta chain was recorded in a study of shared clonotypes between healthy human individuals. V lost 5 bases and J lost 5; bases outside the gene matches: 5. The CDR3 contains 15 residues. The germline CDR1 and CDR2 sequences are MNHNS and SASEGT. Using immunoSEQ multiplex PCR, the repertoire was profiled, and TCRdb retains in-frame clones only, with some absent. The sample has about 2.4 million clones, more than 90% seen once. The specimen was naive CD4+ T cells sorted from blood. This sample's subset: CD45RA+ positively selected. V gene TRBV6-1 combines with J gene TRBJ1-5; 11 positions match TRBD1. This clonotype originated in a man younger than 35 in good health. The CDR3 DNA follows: TGTGCCAGCAGTTGGACAGGGGGCGCCGATCAGCCCCAGCATTTT. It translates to CASSWTGGADQPQHF.